This is a list of T cell receptor beta chains from one sample in a study of tumor-infiltrating lymphocytes in primary liver carcinoma. TCRdb redid the calling of the multiplex PCR reads with MiXCR, one entry per CDR3 protein. Among about 310,000 distinct CDR3 sequences listed, about three fifths were seen once. What was sequenced was peripheral blood. These TCRs come from a woman aged 25 to 39 with primary liver carcinoma and hepatitis B virus infection. Each CDR3 is given with its conserved first and last residue. Fields, in order: clone size, V gene, D gene, J gene, CDR3 DNA, CDR3 protein. D genes are given only for firm matches. Some rows mark clone size as missing; the rest say once, few, many or name a class of expanded clone.

size: many; V: TRBV4-1; D: TRBD2; J: TRBJ2-7; DNA: TGCGCCAGCAGCCAAGTCTCCCTAGCGGACTCCTACGAGCAGTACTTC; CDR3: CASSQVSLADSYEQYF
size: .; V: TRBV11-2; D: .; J: TRBJ2-7; DNA: TGTGCCAGCAGCTTAAGCTCTCTACTGGCCTACGAGAAGTACTTC; CDR3: CASSLSSLLAYEKYF
size: .; V: TRBV7-9; D: TRBD2; J: TRBJ2-5; DNA: TGTGCCAGCAGCATAAGCGGGAGTATGAGCAAGCAGTACTTC; CDR3: CASSISGSMSKQYF
size: .; V: TRBV29-1; D: .; J: TRBJ2-5; DNA: TGCAGCGCTCCAGCCGATTCGGGGGTCGAGACCCAGTACTTC; CDR3: CSAPADSGVETQYF
size: .; V: TRBV6-1; D: .; J: TRBJ2-2; DNA: TGTGCCAGCAGGCCGGGACAGAACACCGGGGAGCTGTTTTTT; CDR3: CASRPGQNTGELFF
size: .; V: TRBV4-3; D: TRBD2; J: TRBJ2-1; DNA: TGCGCCAGCAGCCAACACAGGGGGATGGGTAGCGGGAGGGGGAATAAGCAGTTCTTC; CDR3: CASSQHRGMGSGRGNKQFF
size: many; V: TRBV6-2/TRBV6-3; D: TRBD1; J: TRBJ2-1; DNA: TGTGCCAGCAGTAGGGGGCCGTACAATGAGCAGTTCTTC; CDR3: CASSRGPYNEQFF
size: .; V: TRBV12-5; D: .; J: TRBJ2-1; DNA: TGTGCTAGTGGGGGGGACTGCAATGAGCAGTTCTTT; CDR3: CASGGDCNEQFF
size: .; V: TRBV4-3; D: .; J: TRBJ1-6; DNA: TGCGCCAGCCAAGATTTGGGAACAGGGAGCTCACCCCTCCACTTT; CDR3: CASQDLGTGSSPLHF
size: .; V: TRBV12-3/TRBV12-4; D: .; J: TRBJ1-1; DNA: TGTGCCAGAAGTTTAATATCCGAAGGCACTGAAGCTTTCTTT; CDR3: CARSLISEGTEAFF
size: many; V: TRBV11-1; D: .; J: TRBJ1-6; DNA: TGTGCCAGCAGCCGGACACTGGTTTCACCCCTCCACTTT; CDR3: CASSRTLVSPLHF
size: .; V: TRBV6-1; D: .; J: TRBJ2-7; DNA: TGCCTCATAATGGGGCAGGGGTCCTACGAGCAGTACTTC; CDR3: CLIMGQGSYEQYF
size: .; V: TRBV2; D: .; J: TRBJ2-7; DNA: TGTGCCAGCAGCGGGCTTTTAGGCTACGAGCAGTACTTC; CDR3: CASSGLLGYEQYF
size: .; V: TRBV12-3/TRBV12-4; D: TRBD2; J: TRBJ2-3; DNA: TGTGCCAGCAGTTTCCCGACTAGCGTGAAAGATACACAGTATTTT; CDR3: CASSFPTSVKDTQYF
size: .; V: TRBV11-2; D: TRBD2; J: TRBJ2-1; DNA: TGTGCCAGCAGGTATACTAGCGGGGTCTACAATGAACAGTTCTTC; CDR3: CASRYTSGVYNEQFF
size: few; V: TRBV6-5; D: .; J: TRBJ2-2; DNA: TGTGCCAGCAGCAAAGGTTTCGCGGGCGGGGAGCTGTTTTTT; CDR3: CASSKGFAGGELFF
size: few; V: TRBV12-3/TRBV12-4; D: TRBD1; J: TRBJ1-4; DNA: TGTGCCAGCAGTTTGTCCCCGGTCAGGGGGGAAAAACTGTTTTTT; CDR3: CASSLSPVRGEKLFF
size: many; V: TRBV4-3; D: .; J: TRBJ2-2; DNA: TGCGCCAGCAGCCAAGATTTAGCAGTCGGGGAGCTGTTTTTT; CDR3: CASSQDLAVGELFF
size: .; V: TRBV6-5; D: TRBD1; J: TRBJ2-7; DNA: TGTGCCATCAATGGTACAGGGGGGATCTACGAGCAGTACTTC; CDR3: CAINGTGGIYEQYF
size: .; V: TRBV12-3/TRBV12-4; D: TRBD2; J: TRBJ2-2; DNA: TGTGCCAGCAGTTTAGTATCGGGGGGGTACACCGGGGAGCTGTTTTTT; CDR3: CASSLVSGGYTGELFF